Shown below are 26 T cell receptor beta chains from a single sample sequenced in a study of identical twins. Each CDR3 protein is one row after TCRdb ran MiXCR on the 5' RACE reads. The table includes about 690,000 distinct CDR3 sequences, 21% detected once. This sample was shared with a second study, whose subject was T cells expressing NK-cell markers.

The sample consisted of PBMCs. All receptors come from a woman between 18 and 30 years old in good health.

The chain couples TRBV11-2 to TRBJ2-1; 7 nucleotides align to TRBD2. This CDR3 has 13 amino acids. V lost 8 bases to trimming and J lost 5 bases; unmatched junction nucleotides: 6. Germline V gene sequence: CDR1 SGHAT, CDR2 FQNNGV. CDR3 sequence: CASLRGIDNEQFF. The DNA of the CDR3 is TGTGCCAGCTTGCGGGGGATCGACAATGAGCAGTTCTTC.

This clonotype showed up just a few times. This chain links TRBV5-1 with TRBJ2-4; D is perhaps TRBD2 (6 bases). This CDR3 region has 18 residues. From germline, CDR1 is SGHRS and CDR2 YFSETQ. V was cut by 7 bases and J by 3 bases, with 26 bases left in between. This CDR3 is CASERGGRGGIGKNIQYF. The CDR3 region has the DNA TGCGCCAGCGAAAGAGGAGGGAGAGGAGGTATTGGCAAAAACATTCAGTACTTC.

The rearrangement joins TRBV6-1 to TRBJ2-2; 8 bases are shared with TRBD1. There are 14 residues in the CDR3. Unmatched junction bases numbered 4, after V lost 8 bases and J lost 2 bases. The germline V gene has CDR1 MNHNS and CDR2 SASEGT. CDR3 sequence: CASAGQGNTGELFF. CDR3 nucleotide sequence: TGTGCCAGCGCCGGACAGGGTAACACCGGGGAGCTGTTTTTT.

The gene calls are TRBV29-1 and TRBJ2-1; 13 bases fit TRBD2. The V gene end was trimmed by 6 bases and the J gene end by 2 bases; junction bases not matched to a gene: 7. The CDR3 contains 16 residues. CDR1 SQVTM and CDR2 ANQGSEA come from the germline V gene. The CDR3 reads CSVVLTSGRAYNEQFF. CDR3 nucleotide sequence: TGCAGCGTCGTTTTAACTAGCGGGAGGGCCTACAATGAGCAGTTCTTC.

This clonotype was seen more than once but under ten times. V and J are TRBV29-1 and TRBJ1-1; a possible D gene is TRBD1 (5 bases). The CDR3 has 14 residues. CDR1 SQVTM and CDR2 ANQGSEA come from the germline V gene. Trimming stripped 7 bases from V and 0 bases from J, with 15 bases between. The chain's CDR3 is CSGGRGILNTEAFF. CDR3 coding DNA: TGCAGCGGGGGACGAGGGATCTTGAACACTGAAGCTTTCTTT.

This clonotype was seen at least ten times. This sequence joins TRBV29-1 and TRBJ2-7; 9 bases agree with TRBD1. In germline, CDR1 is SQVTM, CDR2 ANQGSEA. Trimming cost V 4 bases and J 7 bases; bases outside gene matches: 5. The CDR3 extends over 12 amino acids. DNA for the CDR3: TGCAGCGTTGTACAGGGGGCAAGAGAGCAGTACTTC. The encoded protein is CSVVQGAREQYF.

This clonotype was recorded many times. The gene calls are TRBV12-3 or TRBV12-4 and TRBJ2-1; D may correspond to TRBD1 or TRBD2 (5 bases each). This CDR3 spans 12 amino acids. Trimming removed 4 bases at V and 12 bases at J, with 13 bases between. In nucleotides, the CDR3 is TGTGCCAGCAGTTCCTACTCGAGGGGGCAGTTCTTC. Amino acids: CASSSYSRGQFF.

This chain joins TRBV12-3 or TRBV12-4 and TRBJ1-2; the D is unclear. Trimming stripped 5 bases from V and 5 bases from J, with 18 bases between. This CDR3 spans 15 amino acids. The CDR3 DNA is TGTGCCAGCAGTCACGAGGACGGAGTAAGATATGGCTACACCTTC. It translates to CASSHEDGVRYGYTF.

This clonotype was recorded a few times. The CDR3 loop is CSVAGQLYGYTF. DNA for the CDR3: TGCAGCGTGGCGGGACAGCTCTATGGCTACACCTTC. The V call is TRBV29-1, the J call TRBJ1-2, with 7 nucleotides matching TRBD1. Germline V CDR1 and CDR2: SQVTM, ANQGSEA. V lost 6 bases, J lost 4 bases, and 5 bases stayed unmatched. The CDR3 sequence is 12 residues long.

This clonotype occurred a few times. The J gene is TRBJ2-7, the V gene TRBV12-3 or TRBV12-4; 9 bases match TRBD2. The CDR3 has 15 residues. The J segment lost 5 bases and the V segment lost 5 bases, leaving 10 bases of the junction unmatched. The CDR3 protein is CASSPVVAGVHEQYF. DNA for the CDR3: TGTGCCAGCAGTCCCGTGGTAGCGGGAGTTCACGAGCAGTACTTC.

The table lists this clonotype with a few counts. The chain recombines TRBV20-1 with TRBJ1-3; D remains unclear. V was clipped by 5 bases and J by 0 bases, with 8 bases between them. CDR1 is DFQATT and CDR2 is SNEGSKA in the germline V gene (reference sequence). The CDR3 has 13 amino acids. For the CDR3, the DNA is TGCAGTGCTTACACAGTCTCTGGAAACACCATATATTTT. It codes for CSAYTVSGNTIYF.

V is TRBV5-6 and J is TRBJ2-1; the D is unclear. This CDR3 comprises 13 residues. From germline, CDR1 is SGHDT and CDR2 YYEEEE. V was cut by 0 bases and J by 8 bases, with 9 bases left in between. In DNA form, the CDR3 reads TGTGCCAGCAGCTTGGCCACTGTCGATGAGCAGTTCTTC. Translating gives CASSLATVDEQFF.

The V call is TRBV7-2, the J call TRBJ2-7, with a weak D call TRBD2 (5 bases). Trimming cost V 7 bases and J 7 bases, with 20 bases left between them. This CDR3 contains 14 residues. Germline CDR1 and CDR2: SGHTA and FQGNSA. CDR3 sequence (DNA): TGTGCCAGCAAACTCGGACTTGTGCCAGGAGAGCAGTACTTC. It is translated as CASKLGLVPGEQYF.

The genes are TRBV12-3 or TRBV12-4 and TRBJ2-2; D is uncertain. V shed 6 bases and J shed 5 bases, with 10 bases lying between them. The CDR3 contains 13 residues. The CDR3 is CASSPPWTGELFF. CDR3 nucleotides: TGTGCCAGCAGCCCTCCATGGACCGGGGAGCTGTTTTTT.

This clonotype was seen a few times. The rearrangement joins TRBV7-2 to TRBJ1-4; D not resolved. Per the germline V gene, CDR1 is SGHTA and CDR2 is FQGNSA. Trimming shortened V by 1 base and J by 7 bases, and 13 bases separated the two germline ends. The CDR3 totals 15 residues. CDR3 sequence reads: CASSLDGGVFEKLFF. The CDR3 nucleotides are TGTGCCAGCAGCTTAGATGGTGGCGTATTTGAAAAACTGTTTTTT. The complete variable domain, with remaining parts taken from reference TRBV7-2 and TRBJ1-4, reads GAGVSQSPSNKVTEKGKDVELRCDPISGHTALYWYRQSLGQGLEFLIYFQGNSAPDKSGLPSDRFSAERTGGSVSTLTIQRTQQEDSAVYLCASSLDGGVFEKLFFGSGTQLSVL.

This chain connects TRBV20-1 to TRBJ2-3; D gene ambiguous. This CDR3 contains 19 residues. The germline V and J ends were trimmed by 0 bases and 0 bases, with 22 bases remaining between them. CDR1 is DFQATT, CDR2 SNEGSKA, per germline (reference sequence). CDR3 protein: CSARDRRGLHTYSTDTQYF. The DNA for the CDR3 is TGCAGTGCTAGAGATCGAAGAGGTTTGCATACTTATAGCACAGATACGCAGTATTTT.

The V and J genes are TRBV7-9 and TRBJ2-7, with D unclear. Looked up from germline, CDR1 is SEHNR and CDR2 is FQNEAQ (reference sequence). Trimming shortened V by 4 bases and J by 5 bases, and 12 bases separated the two germline ends. CDR3 size: 13 residues. CDR3 in DNA: TGTGCCAGCAGCTGGGGATTAACGGACGAGCAGTACTTC. The encoded protein is CASSWGLTDEQYF.

V gene TRBV12-3 or TRBV12-4 combines with J gene TRBJ1-2, with unresolved D. The CDR3 extends over 13 amino acids. The V gene lost 5 bases and the J gene lost 2 bases, with 9 bases spanning the gap. The CDR3 DNA reads TGTGCCAGCAGTCTGACGCCCAACTATGGCTACACCTTC. It is translated as CASSLTPNYGYTF.

V is TRBV12-3 or TRBV12-4 and J is TRBJ2-3; 8 positions agree with TRBD1. This CDR3 spans 14 amino acids. The V and J ends lost 7 bases and 4 bases, in that order; junction bases with no gene match: 7. CDR3 sequence: CASTHWTGSDTQYF. CDR3 bases: TGTGCCAGCACCCACTGGACAGGGTCAGATACGCAGTATTTT.

This clonotype was recorded a few times. V gene TRBV9 combines with J gene TRBJ2-7; 7 bases line up with TRBD2. Germline CDR1 SGDLS, CDR2 YYNGEE. The CDR3 runs to 14 residues. V shed 3 bases and J 2 bases; nucleotides not matched to a gene: 5. CDR3 in DNA: TGTGCCAGCAGCGAGCGGGACCGCACCTACGAGCAGTACTTC. Amino acid sequence: CASSERDRTYEQYF.

This chain uses TRBV20-1 with TRBJ2-7; D gene uncertain. The V and J ends lost 3 bases and 4 bases respectively, with 13 bases between them. CDR3 length: 13 residues. CDR1 and CDR2 from the germline V gene are DFQATT and SNEGSKA (reference sequence). CDR3: CSASGPAEYEQYF. The CDR3 nucleotides read TGCAGTGCTAGCGGGCCGGCAGAGTACGAGCAGTACTTC.

This clonotype was seen ten or more times. CDR3 nucleotides: TGCGCCAGCAGCTTGGAGGCCGAACGGAACACTGAAGCTTTCTTT. This encodes CASSLEAERNTEAFF. This chain links TRBV5-1 with TRBJ1-1, with D uncertain. The V and J ends lost 0 bases and 1 base respectively, with 10 bases between them. CDR1 and CDR2 (germline): SGHRS, YFSETQ. The CDR3 spans 15 residues.

This clonotype turned up a few times. V usage is TRBV27 and J usage is TRBJ1-1, with TRBD1 matching over 8 bases. The CDR3 covers 12 residues. Trimming cost V 3 bases and J 7 bases; bases outside gene matches: 1. Per the germline V gene, CDR1 is MNHEY and CDR2 is SMNVEV (reference sequence). This CDR3 reads CASSFGTGEAFF. CDR3 sequence (DNA): TGTGCCAGCAGTTTCGGGACAGGTGAAGCTTTCTTT.

The chain has TRBV20-1 and TRBJ2-3; tentatively, D is TRBD2 (6 bases). Germline assignment: CDR1 DFQATT and CDR2 SNEGSKA (reference sequence). The CDR3 is 15 residues long. Trimming took 3 bases from V and 1 from J, leaving 14 bases between them. The chain's CDR3 is CSASRGGTRTDTQYF. The CDR3 DNA sequence: TGCAGTGCTAGTAGGGGTGGGACTCGCACAGATACGCAGTATTTT.

This clonotype was recorded many times. V and J are TRBV5-6 and TRBJ2-1, with 8 bases that match TRBD1. The junction had 8 bases not matched to a gene; V was cut back by 3 bases and J by 6 bases. Germline CDR1 and CDR2: SGHDT and YYEEEE. The CDR3 loop spans 15 amino acids. CDR3 DNA sequence: TGTGCCAGCAGCTCCCCGGGACAGGCGGCCAATGAGCAGTTCTTC. Translation gives CASSSPGQAANEQFF. Full variable domain (outside the CDR3, taken from reference TRBV5-6 and TRBJ2-1): DAGVTQSPTHLIKTRGQQVTLRCSPKSGHDTVSWYQQALGQGPQFIFQYYEEEERQRGNFPDRFSGHQFPNYSSELNVNALLLGDSALYLCASSSPGQAANEQFFGPGTRLTVL.

With regard to this clonotype: One base away lies a much larger clone, so this may be a sequencing read error. This rearrangement joins TRBV29-1 to TRBJ1-2; no firm D call. The CDR3 extends over 13 amino acids. CDR1 is SQVTM, CDR2 ANQGSEA, per germline. Trimming removed 2 bases from V and 4 bases from J, with 11 bases in between. The CDR3 bases are TGCAGCGTTGAAACGGGGTTCGGCTATGGCTACACCTTC. It codes for CSVETGFGYGYTF.